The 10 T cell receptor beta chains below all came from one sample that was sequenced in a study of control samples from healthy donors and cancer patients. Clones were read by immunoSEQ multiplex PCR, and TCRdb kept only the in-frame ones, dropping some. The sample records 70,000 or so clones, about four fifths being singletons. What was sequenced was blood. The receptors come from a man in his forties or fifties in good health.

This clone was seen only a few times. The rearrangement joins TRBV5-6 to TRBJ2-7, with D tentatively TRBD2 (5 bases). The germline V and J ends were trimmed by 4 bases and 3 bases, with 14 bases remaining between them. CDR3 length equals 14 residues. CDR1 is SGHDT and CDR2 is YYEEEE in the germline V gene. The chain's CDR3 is CASSTWVRDYEQYF. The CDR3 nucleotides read TGTGCCAGCAGCACATGGGTCCGGGACTACGAGCAGTACTTC.

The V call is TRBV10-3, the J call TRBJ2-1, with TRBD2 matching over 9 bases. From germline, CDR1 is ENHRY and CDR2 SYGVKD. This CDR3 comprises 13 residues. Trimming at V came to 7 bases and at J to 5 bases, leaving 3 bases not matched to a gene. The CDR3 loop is CAINPSGDNEQFF. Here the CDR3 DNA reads TGTGCCATCAATCCTAGCGGGGACAATGAGCAGTTCTTC.

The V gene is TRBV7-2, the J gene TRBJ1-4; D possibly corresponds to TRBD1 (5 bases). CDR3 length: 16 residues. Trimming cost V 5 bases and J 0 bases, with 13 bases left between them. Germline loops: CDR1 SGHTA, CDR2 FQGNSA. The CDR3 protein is CASSPRTSTTNEKLFF. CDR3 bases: TGTGCCAGCAGCCCTCGGACATCCACAACTAATGAAAAACTGTTTTTT.

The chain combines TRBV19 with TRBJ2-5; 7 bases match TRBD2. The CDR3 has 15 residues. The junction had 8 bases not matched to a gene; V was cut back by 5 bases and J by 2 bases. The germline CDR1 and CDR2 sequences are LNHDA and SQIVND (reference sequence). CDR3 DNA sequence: TGTGCCAGTAGTGCCCTACTAGCGAAACAAGAGACCCAGTACTTC. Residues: CASSALLAKQETQYF.

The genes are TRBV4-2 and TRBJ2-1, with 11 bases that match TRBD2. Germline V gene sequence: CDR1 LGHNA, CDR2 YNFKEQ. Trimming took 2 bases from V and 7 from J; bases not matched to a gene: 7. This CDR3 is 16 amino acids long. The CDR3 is CASSQLLAGEENEQFF. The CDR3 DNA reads TGTGCCAGCAGCCAACTACTAGCGGGAGAGGAAAATGAGCAGTTCTTC.

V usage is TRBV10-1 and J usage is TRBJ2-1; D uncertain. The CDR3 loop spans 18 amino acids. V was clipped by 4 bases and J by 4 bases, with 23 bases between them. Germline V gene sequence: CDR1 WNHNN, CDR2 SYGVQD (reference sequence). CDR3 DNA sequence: TGCGCCAGCAGTGTTCTAAATAGACGGCAGAACGTTTACAATGAGCAGTTCTTC. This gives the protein CASSVLNRRQNVYNEQFF.

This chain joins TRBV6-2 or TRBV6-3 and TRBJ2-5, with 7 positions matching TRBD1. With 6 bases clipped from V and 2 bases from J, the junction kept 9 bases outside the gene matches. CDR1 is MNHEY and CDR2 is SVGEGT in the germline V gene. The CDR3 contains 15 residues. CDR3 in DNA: TGTGCCAGCAGCGCCGCTGACAGGGAACAAGAGACCCAGTACTTC. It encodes CASSAADREQETQYF.

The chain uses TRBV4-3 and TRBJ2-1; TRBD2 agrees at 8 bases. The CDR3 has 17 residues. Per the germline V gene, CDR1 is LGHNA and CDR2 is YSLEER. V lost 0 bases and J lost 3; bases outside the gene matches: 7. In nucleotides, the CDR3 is TGCGCCAGCAGCCAAGAACCTCTAGCGGGCCTCTACAATGAGCAGTTCTTC. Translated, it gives CASSQEPLAGLYNEQFF.

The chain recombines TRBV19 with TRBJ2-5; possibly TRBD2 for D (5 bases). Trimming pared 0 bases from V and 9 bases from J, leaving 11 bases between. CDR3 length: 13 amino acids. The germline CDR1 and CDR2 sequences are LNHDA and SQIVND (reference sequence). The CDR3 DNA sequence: TGTGCCAGTAGTATAGATGACTATCGGGCCCAGTACTTC. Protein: CASSIDDYRAQYF.

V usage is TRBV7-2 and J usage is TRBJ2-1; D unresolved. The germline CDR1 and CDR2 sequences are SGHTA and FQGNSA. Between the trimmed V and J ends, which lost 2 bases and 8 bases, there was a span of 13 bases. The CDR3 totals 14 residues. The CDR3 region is CASSLYSRRDEQFF. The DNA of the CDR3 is TGTGCCAGCAGCTTATACTCGCGTAGGGATGAGCAGTTCTTC.